This T cell receptor (beta chain) was captured by sequencing in a study of chronic HIV infection and antiretroviral therapy. TCRdb called the 5' RACE reads again in MiXCR, with one record for every CDR3 protein. The table has about 38,000 distinct CDR3 sequences, 7% to 10% seen once. The CDR3 consists of 14 residues. Trimming cost V 5 bases and J 4 bases; bases outside gene matches: 8. Per the germline V gene, CDR1 is DFQATT and CDR2 is SNEGSKA (reference sequence). This clonotype was observed at least ten times. This rearrangement joins TRBV20-1 to TRBJ2-4; the match to TRBD2 covers 7 bases. Sequencing was carried out using peripheral blood. The receptor was derived from an adult who had HIV and had not received antiretroviral therapy, or was an uninfected healthy control (not recorded which). CDR3 in DNA: TGCAGTGCTCTCCGGACTAGGTCGAAAAACATTCAGTACTTC. Translating it yields CSALRTRSKNIQYF.